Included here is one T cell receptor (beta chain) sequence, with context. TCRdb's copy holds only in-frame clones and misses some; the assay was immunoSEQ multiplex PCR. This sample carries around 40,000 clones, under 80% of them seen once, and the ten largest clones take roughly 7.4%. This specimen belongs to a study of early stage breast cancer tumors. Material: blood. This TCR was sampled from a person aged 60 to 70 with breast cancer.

Here the CDR3 DNA reads TGTGCCAGCAGACCGGGGCGAGGAGGTTTCTACAATGAGCAGTTCTTC. Translating gives CASRPGRGGFYNEQFF. The chain links TRBV2 to TRBJ2-1, with D perhaps TRBD1 or TRBD2 (5 bases each). The CDR3 sequence is 16 residues long. Germline CDR1 reads SNHLY; CDR2 reads FYNNEI. V was trimmed by 6 bases and J by 3 bases, leaving 18 bases between them.